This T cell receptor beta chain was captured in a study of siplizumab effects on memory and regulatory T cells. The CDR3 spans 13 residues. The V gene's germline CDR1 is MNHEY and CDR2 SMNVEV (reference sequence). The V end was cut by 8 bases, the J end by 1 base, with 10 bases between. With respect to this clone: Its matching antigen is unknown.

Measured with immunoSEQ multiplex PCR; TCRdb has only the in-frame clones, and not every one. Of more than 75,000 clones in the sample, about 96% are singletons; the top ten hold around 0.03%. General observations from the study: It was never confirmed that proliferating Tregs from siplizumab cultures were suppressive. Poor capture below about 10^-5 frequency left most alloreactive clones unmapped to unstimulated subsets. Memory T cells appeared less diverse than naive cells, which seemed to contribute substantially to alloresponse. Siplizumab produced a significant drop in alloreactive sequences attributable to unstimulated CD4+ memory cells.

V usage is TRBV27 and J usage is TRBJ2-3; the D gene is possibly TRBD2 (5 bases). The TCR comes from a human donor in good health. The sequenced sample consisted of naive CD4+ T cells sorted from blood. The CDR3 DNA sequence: TGTGCCAGCTGGCCAGCGGGCACAGATACGCAGTATTTT. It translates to CASWPAGTDTQYF.